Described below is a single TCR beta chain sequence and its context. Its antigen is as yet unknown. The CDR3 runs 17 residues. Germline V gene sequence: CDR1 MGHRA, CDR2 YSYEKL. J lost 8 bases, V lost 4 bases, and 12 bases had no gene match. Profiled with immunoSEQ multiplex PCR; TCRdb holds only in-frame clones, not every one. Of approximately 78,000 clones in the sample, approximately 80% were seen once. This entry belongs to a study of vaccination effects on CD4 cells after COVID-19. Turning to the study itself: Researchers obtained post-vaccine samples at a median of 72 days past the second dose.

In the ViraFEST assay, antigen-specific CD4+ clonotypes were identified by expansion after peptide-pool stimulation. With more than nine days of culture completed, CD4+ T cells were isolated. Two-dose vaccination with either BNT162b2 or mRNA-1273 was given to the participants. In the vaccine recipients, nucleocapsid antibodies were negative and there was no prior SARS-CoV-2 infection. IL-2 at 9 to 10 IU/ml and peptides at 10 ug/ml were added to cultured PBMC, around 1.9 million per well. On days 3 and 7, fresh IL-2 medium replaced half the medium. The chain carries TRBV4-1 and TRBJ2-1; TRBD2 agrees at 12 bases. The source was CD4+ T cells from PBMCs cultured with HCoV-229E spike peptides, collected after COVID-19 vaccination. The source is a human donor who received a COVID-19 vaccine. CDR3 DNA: TGCGCCAGCAGCCCACGACCTAGCGGGGGGGCTATCGATGAGCAGTTCTTC. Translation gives CASSPRPSGGAIDEQFF.